This entry lists 9 T cell receptor beta chains sequenced from one sample in a study of blood T cell repertoires in COVID-19. Assay used: immunoSEQ multiplex PCR; TCRdb lists only in-frame clones, some missing. Here the sample spans roughly 300,000 clones, approximately 90% being singletons. The sample taken for sequencing was PBMCs or T cells enriched from blood (not recorded which). The receptors were gathered from a woman younger than 35 who had recovered from COVID-19.

This chain links TRBV28 with TRBJ1-2; tentative D call: TRBD1 (6 bases). Trimming took off 6 bases at V and 7 bases at J, with 21 bases between the two ends. The CDR3 covers 15 residues. The germline V gene has CDR1 MDHEN and CDR2 SYDVKM. The CDR3 nucleotides read TGTGCCAGCAGGGACTTCGGCGGACAGTCTGGTGGCTACACCTTC. Translating gives CASRDFGGQSGGYTF.

This chain joins TRBV12-5 and TRBJ2-1; 13 bases fit TRBD2. Germline-derived CDR1 and CDR2 are LGHNT and FRNRAP. V lost 1 base to trimming and J lost 9 bases; unmatched junction nucleotides: 12. The CDR3 sequence is 18 residues long. The CDR3 is CASGLETLAGGPRGEQFF. Written as DNA, the CDR3 is TGTGCTAGTGGTTTGGAAACACTAGCGGGGGGGCCTCGCGGTGAGCAGTTCTTC. The whole variable domain, filled in from reference TRBV12-5 and TRBJ2-1, reads DARVTQTPRHKVTEMGQEVTMRCQPILGHNTVFWYRQTMMQGLELLAYFRNRAPLDDSGMPKDRFSAEMPDATLATLKIQPSEPRDSAVYFCASGLETLAGGPRGEQFFGPGTRLTVL.

The rearrangement joins TRBV2 to TRBJ2-7; 8 bases are a match to TRBD1. Germline V gives CDR1 SNHLY, CDR2 FYNNEI. This CDR3 has 11 residues. Trimming removed 7 bases from V and 7 bases from J; junction bases left unmatched: 3. The CDR3 reads CASTRDREQYF. CDR3 in DNA: TGTGCCAGCACCAGGGACAGGGAGCAGTACTTC.

In this sample, this clone turned up once. CDR3 DNA sequence: TGCGCCAGCAGCTTGGGGACAGACCCCGCAGATACGCAGTATTTT. This translates into CASSLGTDPADTQYF. V gene TRBV5-1 combines with J gene TRBJ2-3; maybe TRBD1 (6 bases). Per the germline V gene, CDR1 is SGHRS and CDR2 is YFSETQ. Trimming took off 0 bases at V and 4 bases at J, with 12 bases between the two ends. This CDR3 comprises 15 residues.

V and J are TRBV7-2 and TRBJ2-5, with TRBD2 matching 10 bases. The CDR3 has 15 amino acids. Germline V gives CDR1 SGHTA, CDR2 FQGNSA. Germline trimming cut 5 bases from V and 5 bases from J; bases unmatched to any gene: 8. CDR3 protein: CASSISGRLWETQYF. CDR3 DNA: TGTGCCAGCAGCATTAGCGGGAGGCTGTGGGAGACCCAGTACTTC.

This clone was counted a single time. The chain combines TRBV7-8 with TRBJ2-2; 10 bases align to TRBD2. CDR3 size: 18 residues. The germline V gene has CDR1 SGHVS and CDR2 FQNEAQ. J lost 3 bases, V lost 1 base, and 8 bases had no gene match. CDR3 sequence (DNA): TGTGCCAGCAGCTTAGTCTTGCTAGCGGGGGTCCACACCGGGGAGCTGTTTTTT. As protein: CASSLVLLAGVHTGELFF.

V gene TRBV2 combines with J gene TRBJ1-6; 10 nucleotides agree with TRBD1. The CDR3 consists of 15 residues. The V segment lost 3 bases and the J segment 7 bases; nucleotides outside the gene matches: 3. CDR1 and CDR2 from the germline V gene are SNHLY and FYNNEI. The CDR3 DNA sequence: TGTGCCAGCAGTGAGCTGGGACAGGGGAATTCACCCCTCCACTTT. Its protein is CASSELGQGNSPLHF.

The rearrangement uses TRBV10-2 and TRBJ1-5, with 10 bases that match TRBD1. Germline CDR1 and CDR2: WSHSY and SAAADI. J gave up 2 bases and V 7 bases, and 5 bases lay outside the gene matches. The CDR3 length is 15 residues. CDR3 in amino acids: CASTFGTGGNQPQHF. CDR3 nucleotides: TGCGCCAGCACATTCGGGACAGGGGGCAATCAGCCCCAGCATTTT.

This chain connects TRBV5-1 to TRBJ2-7; the match to TRBD2 covers 7 bases. V lost 3 bases to trimming and J lost 5 bases; unmatched junction nucleotides: 2. This CDR3 has 12 residues. Germline CDR1 reads SGHRS; CDR2 reads YFSETQ. The CDR3 region is CASSWEGHEQYF. CDR3 coding DNA: TGCGCCAGCAGCTGGGAGGGTCACGAGCAGTACTTC. The full variable domain, its missing parts supplied by reference TRBV5-1 and TRBJ2-7, is KAGVTQTPRYLIKTRGQQVTLSCSPISGHRSVSWYQQTPGQGLQFLFEYFSETQRNKGNFPGRFSGRQFSNSRSEMNVSTLELGDSALYLCASSWEGHEQYFGPGTRLTVT.